This TCR beta chain was recorded in a study of Ad26.COV2.S vaccination and SARS-CoV-2 variants. Study-wide background: Once or twice, 56 days apart, Ad26.COV2.S was delivered intramuscularly. Study results and caveats: Relative to placebo recipients, vaccine recipients exhibited elevated spike-specific TCR breadth. Non-spike TCR breadth showed similarity between vaccine and placebo recipients. The TCR-based breadth and depth measures might underestimate overall T cell responses.

As concerns this clone: Its antigen is unidentified.

The method was immunoSEQ multiplex PCR; TCRdb's version includes in-frame clones alone and lacks a portion of them. The data contain about 320,000 clones, about nine tenths of them singletons. Treatment meaning: 15 to 20 received Ad26.COV2.S at low or high dose, single or two shots; 5 received placebo; per-sample allocation not given. Samples came from day 63 after the first vaccine or placebo injection. The sequence was collected from a person aged 18-65 years who received the Ad26.COV2.S COVID-19 vaccine or a placebo. Sequenced here: peripheral blood, sampled in a trial of Ad26.COV2.S vaccine versus placebo.

CDR3 coding DNA: TGTGCCAGCAGCTTTGAGGCAGGGGCCGGGGAGCTGTTTTTT. Protein: CASSFEAGAGELFF. The chain links TRBV11-2 to TRBJ2-2, with D perhaps matching TRBD1 (6 bases). V lost 3 bases and J lost 6, with 11 bases in between. This CDR3 has 14 residues. Per germline, CDR1 SGHAT and CDR2 FQNNGV.